One sample yielded the 2 T cell receptor beta chains listed below, sequenced in a study of radiation and T cells in renal cell carcinoma. Documented time point: blood 2 weeks post-SBRT. Specified treatment: 15 Gy SBRT to primary tumor, nephrectomy 4 weeks later. Clones were read by immunoSEQ multiplex PCR, and TCRdb kept only the in-frame ones, dropping some. The data contain roughly 130,000 clones, 88% of them seen just once; the ten biggest clones take up 5% to 6%. The sequences come from blood, collected from a patient whose treatment included radiotherapy and nephrectomy. All receptors come from a woman between 65 and 79 years old with renal cell carcinoma.

This sequence joins TRBV15 and TRBJ1-5; perhaps TRBD1 as D (5 bases). Trimming shortened V by 5 bases and J by 0 bases, and 8 bases separated the two germline ends. The CDR3 has 14 residues. Looked up from germline, CDR1 is LNHNV and CDR2 is YYDKDF (reference sequence). CDR3 amino acids: CATSPGGSNQPQHF. The CDR3 region has the DNA TGTGCCACCAGCCCCGGGGGTAGCAATCAGCCCCAGCATTTT.

J is TRBJ1-1 and V is TRBV7-9; tentatively, D is TRBD1 (6 bases). This CDR3 spans 14 amino acids. Trimming took off 5 bases at V and 0 bases at J, with 10 bases between the two ends. Germline V gene lookup returns CDR1 SEHNR and CDR2 FQNEAQ (reference sequence). Written as DNA, the CDR3 is TGTGCCAGCAGCCCGGGACACATGAACACTGAAGCTTTCTTT. It encodes CASSPGHMNTEAFF.